These 2 T cell receptor beta chains were sequenced from one sample in a study of blood T cells in healthy people across ages. A sample-barcoded 5' primer and a J-beta primer mix were used in a second PCR of roughly 7 to 11 cycles. TCRdb ran MiXCR on the 5' RACE reads and lists one entry per CDR3 protein. This sample has roughly 1,000,000 distinct CDR3 sequences, with 20% to 25% found just once. The same specimen was also included in a second study, on T cells of mothers and their children.

Sample: blood. These receptors were obtained from a girl aged 2 to 9 in good health.

This clonotype was counted once. The chain has TRBV9 and TRBJ1-5, with D tentatively TRBD1 (5 bases). The germline V gene encodes CDR1 SGDLS and CDR2 YYNGEE. Trimming removed 0 bases at V and 6 bases at J, with 10 bases between. This CDR3 contains 14 residues. The CDR3 sequence is CASSVGEGSQPQHF. DNA of the CDR3: TGTGCCAGCAGCGTAGGGGAGGGGAGTCAGCCCCAGCATTTT.

This clonotype was observed a single time. The CDR3 region has the DNA TGCAGTGCTAGTCCCGACAGGGAAGATGAAAAACTGTTTTTT. Translated: CSASPDREDEKLFF. This chain joins TRBV20-1 and TRBJ1-4, with TRBD1 matching 7 bases. J gave up 6 bases and V 3 bases, and 7 bases lay outside the gene matches. The CDR3 extends over 14 amino acids. Germline CDR1 and CDR2: DFQATT and SNEGSKA (reference sequence).